These 28 T cell receptor beta chains originate from one sample sequenced in a study of blood T cells in healthy people across ages. Then a second PCR, running about 6 to 11 cycles, was carried out with a sample-barcoded 5' primer and a J-beta primer mix. MiXCR, applied by TCRdb to the 5' RACE reads, yields one record per CDR3 protein. Among more than 800,000 distinct CDR3 sequences listed, about 28% were seen once. Sequenced sample: blood. The receptors stem from a woman older than 75 in good health.

This clonotype was recorded many times. The V and J genes are TRBV5-1 and TRBJ2-7, with D unresolved. With 0 bases removed from V and 5 bases from J, the gap between germline ends came to 9 bases. Germline values: CDR1 SGHRS, CDR2 YFSETQ. This CDR3 has 13 amino acids. The DNA for the CDR3 is TGCGCCAGCAGCTTGGGACCCACCCACGAGCAGTACTTC. Translation: CASSLGPTHEQYF.

This clonotype was counted a few times. Given a much more abundant clone one base away, this may be a read error. CDR3 nucleotide sequence: TGCGCCGGCAGCTTACGTCAGGCGGATTCACCCCTCCACTTT. It is translated as CAGSLRQADSPLHF. The gene calls are TRBV5-1 and TRBJ1-6; unclear D gene. The germline V gene encodes CDR1 SGHRS and CDR2 YFSETQ. The CDR3 sequence is 14 residues long.

This chain links TRBV2 with TRBJ1-4, with D possibly matching TRBD1 (5 bases). The CDR3 spans 14 residues. Germline CDR1 reads SNHLY; CDR2 reads FYNNEI. V shed 6 bases and J shed 8 bases, with 16 bases lying between them. This chain's CDR3 is CASRGTGVREKLFF. CDR3 nucleotide sequence: TGTGCCAGCAGGGGGACGGGGGTTCGAGAAAAACTGTTTTTT.

This clonotype was found many times. The chain has TRBV18 and TRBJ1-6; D remains ambiguous. Germline CDR1 and CDR2: KGHSH and LQKENI. The V and J ends lost 4 bases and 10 bases respectively, with 11 bases between them. The CDR3 loop spans 13 amino acids. In DNA form, the CDR3 reads TGTGCCAGCTCACTTGTTGGAGACTCACCCCTCCACTTT. The encoded protein is CASSLVGDSPLHF.

This rearrangement joins TRBV7-9 to TRBJ1-2; weak D call: TRBD1 (6 bases). Germline CDR1 is SEHNR and CDR2 is FQNEAQ (reference sequence). This CDR3 is 14 amino acids long. The V and J ends lost 2 bases and 6 bases respectively, with 13 bases between them. The CDR3 DNA reads TGTGCCAGCAGCTTATTCGGCAGGGGTAATGGCTACACCTTC. It is translated as CASSLFGRGNGYTF. Full variable domain (remainder filled in from reference TRBV7-9 and TRBJ1-2): DTGVSQNPRHKITKRGQNVTFRCDPISEHNRLYWYRQTLGQGPEFLTYFQNEAQLEKSRLLSDRFSAERPKGSFSTLEIQRTEQGDSAMYLCASSLFGRGNGYTFGSGTRLTVV.

This clonotype has at least ten counts. The CDR3, as DNA: TGTGCTAGTGGTTTGGGGGTTGACGTTAGCTCCTACAATGAGCAGTTCTTC. This sequence encodes CASGLGVDVSSYNEQFF. The chain recombines TRBV12-5 with TRBJ2-1, with D uncertain. CDR3 length equals 17 residues. Germline V gene lookup returns CDR1 LGHNT and CDR2 FRNRAP. V was trimmed by 1 base and J by 0 bases, leaving 13 bases between them.

This clonotype was counted at least ten times. V is TRBV5-1 and J is TRBJ2-3; 11 bases map to TRBD2. The V and J ends lost 3 bases and 0 bases, in that order; junction bases with no gene match: 15. This CDR3 spans 20 amino acids. Germline V gene data show CDR1 as SGHRS and CDR2 as YFSETQ. CDR3 protein: CASSSWLAGGHSPSTDTQYF. DNA for the CDR3: TGCGCCAGCAGCTCGTGGCTAGCGGGGGGCCACTCCCCTAGCACAGATACGCAGTATTTT.

This clonotype was detected ten times or more. The V gene is TRBV2, the J gene TRBJ2-7; 7 bases align to TRBD1. Germline V gene data show CDR1 as SNHLY and CDR2 as FYNNEI. This CDR3 has 14 residues. The V and J ends lost 5 bases and 3 bases, in that order; junction bases with no gene match: 7. The CDR3 sequence is CASSLRGQNYEQYF. The CDR3 region has the DNA TGTGCCAGCAGTTTGAGGGGGCAAAACTACGAGCAGTACTTC.

This rearrangement joins TRBV5-4 to TRBJ2-2; the D gene is possibly TRBD2 (6 bases). This CDR3 has 16 amino acids. Germline values: CDR1 SGHNT, CDR2 YYREEE (reference sequence). Trimming removed 4 bases from V and 2 bases from J, with 15 bases in between. DNA for the CDR3: TGTGCCAGCAGCAGGGCCCGGGGACTTAACACCGGGGAGCTGTTTTTT. As protein: CASSRARGLNTGELFF.

About this clonotype itself: A much larger clone differs from this one at a single base, so this may be a read error. This sequence joins TRBV20-1 and TRBJ2-7; tentatively, D is TRBD1 or TRBD2 (5 bases each). Germline V gives CDR1 DFQATT, CDR2 SNEGSKA (reference sequence). The CDR3 extends over 14 amino acids. The CDR3 spells CSALWKRGTYGQYF. Here the CDR3 DNA reads TGCAGTGCTCTATGGAAGAGGGGAACCTACGGGCAGTACTTC.

About this clonotype: A read error may explain this, as a much larger clone is one base away. The chain is built from TRBV5-1 and TRBJ2-3; D call uncertain. CDR3 length: 14 amino acids. Deletions cut 3 bases from V and 3 bases from J, with 11 bases between. Germline CDR1 is SGHRS and CDR2 is YFSETQ. For the CDR3, the DNA is TGCGCCAGCAGCTGGGTCATGGGAACAGATACGCAGTATTTT. The encoded protein is CASSWVMGTDTQYF.

About this clonotype: One end of the junction does not line up with germline, which may come from a read error. The chain uses TRBV7-2 and TRBJ1-4, with 7 bases that match TRBD1. Germline CDR1 SGHTA, CDR2 FQGNSA. CDR3 length: 14 residues. CDR3 amino acids: CASSLTQGDGKRFF. The CDR3 region has the DNA TGTGCCAGCAGCTTAACCCAGGGGGATGGAAAACGGTTTTTT. Filled out from reference TRBV7-2 and TRBJ1-4, the complete variable domain reads GAGVSQSPSNKVTEKGKDVELRCDPISGHTALYWYRQSLGQGLEFLIYFQGNSAPDKSGLPSDRFSAERTGGSVSTLTIQRTQQEDSAVYLCASSLTQGDGKRFFGSGTQLSVL.

This clonotype was observed many times. The chain joins TRBV28 to TRBJ2-3; 8 nucleotides match TRBD2. The CDR3 spans 14 residues. Germline-derived CDR1 and CDR2 are MDHEN and SYDVKM. J lost 4 bases, V lost 3 bases, and 3 bases had no gene match. CDR3 nucleotide sequence: TGTGCCAGCAGTTTGCCCGGGGGGGCAGATACGCAGTATTTT. Translation gives CASSLPGGADTQYF.

This rearrangement joins TRBV6-2 or TRBV6-3 to TRBJ2-5, with 9 bases fitting TRBD2. Trimming removed 5 bases from V and 4 bases from J; junction bases left unmatched: 5. Germline CDR1 and CDR2: MNHEY and SVGEGT. The CDR3 extends over 14 amino acids. The DNA of the CDR3 is TGTGCCAGCAGTACGGGACTAGCCAGAGAGACCCAGTACTTC. Protein product: CASSTGLARETQYF.

This clonotype came up many times. The chain employs TRBV7-2 and TRBJ2-7; possible D gene TRBD2, 6 bases. The CDR3 totals 13 residues. V was trimmed by 3 bases and J by 2 bases, leaving 8 bases between them. Per the germline V gene, CDR1 is SGHTA and CDR2 is FQGNSA. The CDR3 DNA follows: TGTGCCAGCAGCTTTTCGGGGGCCTACGAGCAGTACTTC. Its translation is CASSFSGAYEQYF.

This clonotype was seen repeatedly, ten times or more. V is TRBV6-2 or TRBV6-3 and J is TRBJ1-1; 8 nucleotides line up with TRBD1. The junction had 13 bases not matched to a gene; V was cut back by 5 bases and J by 5 bases. The germline CDR1 and CDR2 sequences are MNHEY and SVGEGT. This CDR3 has 16 amino acids. Here the CDR3 reads CASSDAGQGRKTEAFF. CDR3 bases: TGTGCCAGCAGTGACGCAGGACAGGGAAGGAAAACTGAAGCTTTCTTT.

This clonotype was recorded many times. The chain combines TRBV20-1 with TRBJ2-1; 7 nucleotides align to TRBD1. Germline V gene sequence: CDR1 DFQATT, CDR2 SNEGSKA (reference sequence). The V gene end was trimmed by 4 bases and the J gene end by 8 bases; junction bases not matched to a gene: 14. There are 15 residues in the CDR3. For the CDR3, the DNA is TGCAGTGCTAAAGCCCTAGACAGGGTTAGAGATGAGCAGTTCTTC. Its translation is CSAKALDRVRDEQFF.

The V and J genes are TRBV5-1 and TRBJ1-5; 9 positions match TRBD1. The CDR3 runs 15 residues. Germline V CDR1 and CDR2: SGHRS, YFSETQ. Trimming at V came to 5 bases and at J to 1 base, leaving 4 bases not matched to a gene. This CDR3 reads CASRPTGGSNQPQHF. The CDR3 DNA reads as TGCGCCAGCAGACCGACAGGGGGAAGCAATCAGCCCCAGCATTTT.

In its sample, this clonotype was seen many times. V and J are TRBV14 and TRBJ2-3; tentatively, D is TRBD1 (5 bases). Between the trimmed V and J ends, which lost 1 base and 4 bases, there was a span of 12 bases. The length of the CDR3 is 15 residues. Germline V gene lookup returns CDR1 SGHDN and CDR2 FVKESK. CDR3 region: CASSQGRVRADTQYF. CDR3 sequence (DNA): TGTGCCAGCAGCCAAGGCAGGGTAAGGGCAGATACGCAGTATTTT.

The chain uses TRBV2 and TRBJ1-4; 9 nucleotides match TRBD1. The CDR3 has 15 residues. Losses at the gene ends were 9 bases for V and 5 bases for J; bases not matched to a gene: 10. CDR1 is SNHLY, CDR2 FYNNEI, per germline. The CDR3 sequence: CASGKTGTGNEKLFF. The DNA for the CDR3 is TGTGCCAGTGGAAAGACCGGGACAGGGAATGAAAAACTGTTTTTT.

This clonotype was observed at least ten times. The V and J genes are TRBV12-3 or TRBV12-4 and TRBJ1-2, with a tentative D call TRBD1 (5 bases). Trimming shortened V by 7 bases and J by 0 bases, and 15 bases separated the two germline ends. This CDR3 is 15 amino acids long. In DNA form, the CDR3 reads TGTGCCAGCACCAAGGACACAGCAGCTAACTATGGCTACACCTTC. This codes for CASTKDTAANYGYTF.

The rearrangement uses TRBV12-3 or TRBV12-4 and TRBJ1-2, with 9 bases identical to TRBD1. The CDR3 sequence is 14 residues long. Losses at the gene ends were 7 bases for V and 2 bases for J; bases not matched to a gene: 5. The CDR3 sequence is CASTGQGRNYGYTF. For the CDR3, the DNA is TGTGCCAGCACAGGACAGGGGAGAAACTATGGCTACACCTTC.

A word on this clonotype: This may arise from a read error, as a much more abundant clone is one base away. The CDR3 bases are TGCGCCAGCGGTGGAGGAGGACAAAGCACAGATACGCAGTATTTT. It is translated as CASGGGGQSTDTQYF. The chain recombines TRBV5-1 with TRBJ2-3, with D perhaps TRBD1 or TRBD2 (5 bases each). Germline-derived CDR1 and CDR2 are SGHRS and YFSETQ. This CDR3 has 15 amino acids. Trimming cost V 7 bases and J 0 bases, with 15 bases left between them.

The chain joins TRBV15 to TRBJ2-5; TRBD1 aligns across 9 bases. After removal of 5 bases from V and 11 bases from J, the junction contained 18 bases not matched to a gene. Germline CDR1 LNHNV, CDR2 YYDKDF (reference sequence). The CDR3 covers 16 residues. The CDR3 spells CATSLRDRAPYNEQYF. The CDR3 DNA sequence: TGTGCCACCAGCCTAAGGGACAGGGCCCCCTACAATGAGCAGTACTTC.

The CDR3 loop reads CSARLPGAGGETQYF. CDR3 DNA sequence: TGCAGTGCTAGACTCCCAGGGGCCGGGGGAGAGACCCAGTACTTC. The rearrangement links TRBV20-1 to TRBJ2-5; D is perhaps TRBD1 or TRBD2 (6 bases each). The germline V and J ends were trimmed by 2 bases and 4 bases, with 17 bases remaining between them. The germline gives CDR1 DFQATT, CDR2 SNEGSKA (reference sequence). The CDR3 extends over 15 amino acids.

To note about this clonotype: The junction does not match germline at one end; this may be a read error. This sequence joins TRBV11-2 and TRBJ2-2; D possibly corresponds to TRBD2 (5 bases). The CDR3 runs to 15 residues. The germline CDR1 and CDR2 sequences are SGHAT and FQNNGV. CDR3 amino acids: CASSARAVSTEELFF. CDR3 nucleotide sequence: TGTGCCAGCAGCGCGCGAGCGGTGTCCACCGAGGAGCTGTTTTTT.

The gene calls are TRBV6-1 and TRBJ2-4; 8 bases align to TRBD2. The ends lost 6 bases at V and 13 bases at J; junction bases unmatched: 17. This CDR3 comprises 15 residues. Germline lookup yields CDR1 MNHNS and CDR2 SASEGT. This CDR3 is CASRTAGRHSGEQYF. The CDR3 DNA reads TGTGCCAGCAGGACCGCGGGCCGCCATAGCGGGGAGCAGTACTTC.

This chain joins TRBV12-3 or TRBV12-4 and TRBJ2-5; a possible D gene is TRBD2 (7 bases). The V gene lost 3 bases and the J gene lost 9 bases, with 11 bases spanning the gap. The CDR3 is 12 amino acids. The CDR3 region is CASSFVGGPQYF. The CDR3 DNA sequence: TGTGCCAGCAGTTTTGTGGGGGGGCCCCAGTACTTC.